This entry lists 21 T cell receptor beta chains sequenced from one sample in a study of control samples from healthy donors and cancer patients. This table comes from immunoSEQ multiplex PCR, and its TCRdb copy is limited to in-frame clones, with some not included. The sample carries nearly 200,000 clones, over 80% recorded once. The sample comprised blood. These receptors were obtained from a man aged 25-45 years in good health.

This chain joins TRBV19 and TRBJ2-1; TRBD2 is a possible D gene (7 bases). The V and J ends lost 7 bases and 15 bases respectively, with 25 bases between them. This CDR3 has 14 residues. Looked up from germline, CDR1 is LNHDA and CDR2 is SQIVND (reference sequence). CDR3 sequence reads: CASKGEGVRLGAFF. CDR3 nucleotide sequence: TGTGCCAGTAAAGGGGAGGGGGTCCGGCTTGGGGCGTTCTTC.

The genes are TRBV5-1 and TRBJ2-7; D is uncertain. The V end was cut by 4 bases, the J end by 5 bases, with 22 bases between. The germline CDR1 and CDR2 sequences are SGHRS and YFSETQ. The CDR3 spans 16 residues. Written as DNA, the CDR3 is TGCGCCAGCAGCGAATATGGGCCGACCCAGGCGGACGAGCAGTACTTC. Translation gives CASSEYGPTQADEQYF.

This chain joins TRBV13 and TRBJ1-2; no firm D call. Germline V gene sequence: CDR1 PRHDT, CDR2 FYEKMQ (reference sequence). Trimming took 5 bases from V and 0 from J, leaving 10 bases between them. There are 14 residues in the CDR3. The chain's CDR3 is CASSPSRANYGYTF. In DNA, the CDR3 is TGTGCCAGCAGCCCCTCTCGGGCTAACTATGGCTACACCTTC.

The chain recombines TRBV3-1 (or the pseudogene TRBV3-2) with TRBJ1-5; a weak D match, TRBD1 (6 bases). Germline CDR1 is LGHDT and CDR2 is YNNKEL (reference sequence). Deletions cut 4 bases from V and 7 bases from J, with 17 bases between. CDR3 length: 15 amino acids. The CDR3 nucleotides are TGTGCCAGCAGCCCGACAGGCGGTCAGGGCCAGCCCCAGCATTTT. Its translation is CASSPTGGQGQPQHF.

The chain recombines TRBV7-9 with TRBJ1-6; TRBD1 aligns across 8 bases. V dropped 5 bases and J dropped 5; count of bases not matched to a gene: 11. The germline CDR1 and CDR2 sequences are SEHNR and FQNEAQ (reference sequence). This CDR3 spans 17 amino acids. DNA of the CDR3: TGTGCCAGCAGCCTGACATCAGGGGGCCGGGATAATTCACCCCTCCACTTT. It translates to CASSLTSGGRDNSPLHF.

Note on this clone: The junction departs from the called germline gene at one end, perhaps through a read error. V and J are TRBV4-1 and TRBJ2-4; weak D call: TRBD2 (6 bases). Germline V lookup: CDR1 MGHRA, CDR2 YSYEKL. The CDR3 totals 15 residues. For the CDR3, the DNA is TGCGCCAGCAGCCAAGATCGCGGGGCTGCGATCCCCTCCGACTTC. Translating it yields CASSQDRGAAIPSDF.

The V gene is TRBV5-1, the J gene TRBJ1-1, with 7 nucleotides matching TRBD1. Germline V gene sequence: CDR1 SGHRS, CDR2 YFSETQ. The CDR3 totals 14 residues. V trimming: 9 bases; J trimming: 7 bases; junction bases outside the gene matches: 15. The CDR3 DNA reads as TGCGCCACCGCGGTCTCGACAGGGCGAAGTGAAGCTTTCTTT. It is translated as CATAVSTGRSEAFF.

This chain uses TRBV27 with TRBJ1-1; D is ambiguous. Per the germline V gene, CDR1 is MNHEY and CDR2 is SMNVEV (reference sequence). V lost 2 bases and J 1 base, leaving 5 bases between the germline ends. This CDR3 contains 13 residues. CDR3 region: CASSLIQNTEAFF. The DNA for the CDR3 is TGTGCCAGCAGTTTAATCCAGAACACTGAAGCTTTCTTT.

The DNA for the CDR3 is TGCGCCAGCAGCTCAGGGGACAGGGACTACGAGCAGTACTTC. Translated: CASSSGDRDYEQYF. V gene TRBV5-1 combines with J gene TRBJ2-7, with 9 bases that match TRBD1. This CDR3 has 14 residues. The V and J ends lost 3 bases and 3 bases, in that order; junction bases with no gene match: 4. Germline assignment: CDR1 SGHRS and CDR2 YFSETQ.

V usage is TRBV19 and J usage is TRBJ2-5, with TRBD2 matching over 8 bases. This CDR3 has 18 amino acids. V lost 5 bases, J lost 2 bases, and 16 bases stayed unmatched. Germline V CDR1 and CDR2: LNHDA, SQIVND (reference sequence). The CDR3, as DNA: TGTGCCAGTAGTCGAATAACGGGGGGGATCGACCTACAAGAGACCCAGTACTTC. Protein: CASSRITGGIDLQETQYF.

V usage is TRBV18 and J usage is TRBJ2-3, with D hard to call. Trimming cost V 4 bases and J 6 bases, with 8 bases left between them. The CDR3 is 12 amino acids. Germline V gives CDR1 KGHSH, CDR2 LQKENI. The DNA for the CDR3 is TGTGCCAGCTCACAAGGGCAGGATACGCAGTATTTT. Protein sequence: CASSQGQDTQYF.

The chain joins TRBV30 to TRBJ2-3; D is uncertain. Germline V gene sequence: CDR1 GTSNPN, CDR2 SVGIG (reference sequence). The CDR3 runs 13 residues. With 5 bases removed from V and 6 bases from J, the gap between germline ends came to 15 bases. CDR3 protein: CAWCPQASDTQYF. The CDR3, as DNA: TGTGCCTGGTGCCCTCAAGCCAGCGATACGCAGTATTTT. The whole variable domain, remainder taken from reference TRBV30 and TRBJ2-3, is SQTIHQWPATLVQPVGSPLSLECTVEGTSNPNLYWYRQAAGRGLQLLFYSVGIGQISSEVPQNLSASRPQDRQFILSSKKLLLSDSGFYLCAWCPQASDTQYFGPGTRLTVL.

The chain combines TRBV10-1 with TRBJ2-1, with 8 nucleotides matching TRBD2. The CDR3 is 16 amino acids. The V and J ends lost 0 bases and 4 bases, in that order; junction bases with no gene match: 5. Germline lookup yields CDR1 WNHNN and CDR2 SYGVQD (reference sequence). CDR3 in DNA: TGCGCCAGCAGTGAGTCGACGGGGGGGGGTTACAATGAGCAGTTCTTC. Protein: CASSESTGGGYNEQFF.

V and J are TRBV11-2 and TRBJ1-5; no clear D gene. The CDR3 runs 15 residues. CDR1 SGHAT and CDR2 FQNNGV come from the germline V gene. V dropped 0 bases and J dropped 6 bases, with 12 bases sitting between them. The CDR3 region is CASSLEPGIPQPQHF. Here the CDR3 DNA reads TGTGCCAGCAGCTTAGAGCCGGGGATCCCTCAGCCCCAGCATTTT.

This rearrangement joins TRBV18 to TRBJ2-1; D is unclear. V dropped 4 bases and J dropped 5 bases, with 12 bases sitting between them. Germline CDR1 is KGHSH and CDR2 is LQKENI. The CDR3 contains 14 residues. This CDR3 is CASSLRPRNNEQFF. CDR3 nucleotides: TGTGCCAGCTCACTGAGACCCCGAAACAATGAGCAGTTCTTC.

The J gene is TRBJ2-7, the V gene TRBV19; 8 bases fit TRBD1. The CDR3 runs to 15 residues. Germline CDR1 reads LNHDA; CDR2 reads SQIVND (reference sequence). Trimming at V came to 10 bases and at J to 0 bases, leaving 11 bases not matched to a gene. Here the CDR3 DNA reads TGTGCCACCCAAATGGGGCAGGGGGCCTCCTACGAGCAGTACTTC. This gives the protein CATQMGQGASYEQYF.

The chain joins TRBV29-1 to TRBJ1-5; TRBD1 is a possible D gene (5 bases). CDR3 size: 12 residues. Trimming took 3 bases from V and 12 from J, leaving 15 bases between them. Looked up from germline, CDR1 is SQVTM and CDR2 is ANQGSEA. DNA of the CDR3: TGCAGCGTTGAGAGTACAGGCTTCGGCCAGCATTTT. Translating gives CSVESTGFGQHF.

The chain is built from TRBV6-5 and TRBJ2-7, with D hard to call. From germline, CDR1 is MNHEY and CDR2 SVGAGI. The V and J ends lost 6 bases and 3 bases respectively, with 18 bases between them. This CDR3 is built from 15 residues. For the CDR3, the DNA is TGTGCCAGCAGCGAGAAAGTGCGGAACGGCTACGAGCAGTACTTC. Amino acid sequence: CASSEKVRNGYEQYF.

The chain employs TRBV4-1 and TRBJ1-3; 10 positions match TRBD1. Trimming took 2 bases from V and 2 from J; bases not matched to a gene: 3. The CDR3 totals 16 residues. CDR1 and CDR2 from the germline V gene are MGHRA and YSYEKL. For the CDR3, the DNA is TGCGCCAGCAGCCAACGTGGGACAGGGGCTGGAAACACCATATATTTT. Protein sequence: CASSQRGTGAGNTIYF.

The rearrangement uses TRBV7-7 and TRBJ2-1; TRBD2 matches 8 bases. Germline CDR1 reads SSHAT; CDR2 reads FNYEAQ (reference sequence). The J segment lost 9 bases and the V segment lost 5 bases, leaving 15 bases of the junction unmatched. The CDR3 has 16 amino acids. In nucleotides, the CDR3 is TGTGCCAGCAGCCTCTACGAACGGGGGGGCCTCGGTGAGCAGTTCTTC. This codes for CASSLYERGGLGEQFF. The complete variable domain, with remaining parts taken from reference TRBV7-7 and TRBJ2-1, reads GAGVSQSPRYKVTKRGQDVTLRCDPISSHATLYWYQQALGQGPEFLTYFNYEAQPDKSGLPSDRFSAERPEGSISTLTIQRTEQRDSAMYRCASSLYERGGLGEQFFGPGTRLTVL.

The CDR3 sequence is CASSLGATNEKLFF. Here the CDR3 DNA reads TGTGCCAGCAGTTTGGGAGCAACTAATGAAAAACTGTTTTTT. J is TRBJ1-4 and V is TRBV27, with unresolved D. V was cut by 3 bases and J by 0 bases, with 5 bases left in between. The germline V gene encodes CDR1 MNHEY and CDR2 SMNVEV (reference sequence). This CDR3 contains 14 residues.